This T cell receptor (beta chain) was captured in a study of blood T cell repertoires in COVID-19. Study information: Spain, Italy and the United States supplied samples that represented acute and convalescent COVID-19.

Losses at the gene ends were 3 bases for V and 8 bases for J; bases not matched to a gene: 3. CDR1 KGHSH and CDR2 LQKENI come from the germline V gene. There are 14 residues in the CDR3. As originally analysed: Cell counts per sample came from amplifying reference gene primers. Profiled with immunoSEQ multiplex PCR; TCRdb holds only in-frame clones, not every one. V and J calls and clone size come straight from that table; D and trimming were deduced from the DNA. The sample holds more than 95,000 clones, approximately 87% seen once. The chain uses TRBV18 and TRBJ1-4; TRBD1 aligns across 10 bases. The material sequenced was peripheral blood. The TCR sequence derives from a human donor in a cohort sampled during active or convalescent COVID-19. The CDR3 DNA reads as TGTGCCAGCTCACCCGACAGGGGGCTAGAAAAACTGTTTTTT. Translation: CASSPDRGLEKLFF. Supplemented by reference TRBV18 and TRBJ1-4, the full variable domain reads NAGVMQNPRHLVRRRGQEARLRCSPMKGHSHVYWYRQLPEEGLKFMVYLQKENIIDESGMPKERFSAEFPKEGPSILRIQQVVRGDSAAYFCASSPDRGLEKLFFGSGTQLSVL.